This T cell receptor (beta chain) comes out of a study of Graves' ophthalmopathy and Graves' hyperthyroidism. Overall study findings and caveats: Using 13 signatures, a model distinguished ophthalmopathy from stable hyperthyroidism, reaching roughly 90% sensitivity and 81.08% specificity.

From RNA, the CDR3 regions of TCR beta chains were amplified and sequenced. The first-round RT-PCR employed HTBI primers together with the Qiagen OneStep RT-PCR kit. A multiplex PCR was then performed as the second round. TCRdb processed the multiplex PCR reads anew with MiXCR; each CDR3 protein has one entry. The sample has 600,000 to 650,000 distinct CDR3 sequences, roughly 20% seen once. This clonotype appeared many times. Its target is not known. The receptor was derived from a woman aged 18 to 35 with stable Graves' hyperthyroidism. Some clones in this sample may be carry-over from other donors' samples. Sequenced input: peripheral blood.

The CDR3 reads CASSLPSSGRWTGELFF. The CDR3 nucleotides read TGTGCCAGCAGTTTACCCTCTAGCGGGAGGTGGACCGGGGAGCTGTTTTTT. The chain uses TRBV28 and TRBJ2-2; the match to TRBD2 covers 11 bases. This CDR3 has 17 amino acids. Germline CDR1 reads MDHEN; CDR2 reads SYDVKM. Losses at the gene ends were 2 bases for V and 5 bases for J; bases not matched to a gene: 7.